A selection of T cell receptor beta chains follows, all from one sample in a study of blood T cell repertoires in COVID-19. Produced via immunoSEQ multiplex PCR; TCRdb's table is partial and in-frame only. The repertoire holds some 100,000 clones, with roughly 90% as singletons. The sequencing sample was made of peripheral blood. The receptors shown here come from a human donor in a cohort sampled during active COVID-19. CDR3s include the opening cysteine and the closing phenylalanine or tryptophan. The D gene is left open where the match is weak. Size is stated for part of the rows, as once, few or many counts, or as a class when the clone is expanded.

>TRBV5-1|TRBD1|TRBJ2-1|-
CASTLGPGTGLNNEQFF
TGCGCCAGCACGCTAGGGCCCGGGACAGGACTGAACAATGAGCAGTTCTTC
>TRBV14|-|TRBJ2-3|-
CASSPRGLGGTDTQYF
TGTGCCAGCAGCCCACGCGGACTCGGGGGCACAGATACGCAGTATTTT
>TRBV7-9|TRBD1|TRBJ2-7|-
CASTRQGSYEQYF
TGTGCCAGCACCAGACAGGGCTCCTACGAGCAGTACTTC
>TRBV27|-|TRBJ1-2|-
CASSLSRGRRDYGYTF
TGTGCCAGCAGTTTATCGCGGGGACGCAGAGACTATGGCTACACCTTC
>TRBV3-1/TRBV3-2|TRBD1|TRBJ1-6|-
CASNTGVDNSPLHF
TGTGCCAGCAACACAGGGGTAGATAATTCACCCCTCCACTTT
>TRBV16|TRBD1|TRBJ2-5|-
CASSQSRTGGGKTQYF
TGTGCCAGCAGCCAATCGCGGACAGGGGGCGGAAAGACCCAGTACTTC
>TRBV7-9|TRBD2|TRBJ2-3|-
CASSSGGDTQYF
TGTGCCAGCAGTAGCGGGGGAGATACGCAGTATTTT
>TRBV27|-|TRBJ2-5|-
CASSFRARYQETQYF
TGTGCCAGCAGTTTCAGGGCGAGGTATCAAGAGACCCAGTACTTC
>TRBV14|-|TRBJ2-2|-
CASSQETTSSGELFF
TGTGCCAGCAGCCAAGAAACTACCTCGTCCGGGGAGCTGTTTTTT
>TRBV9|-|TRBJ2-3|-
CASSFGRADTQYF
TGTGCCAGCAGCTTCGGCCGAGCGGATACGCAGTATTTT
>TRBV11-3|-|TRBJ2-5|-
CASSLDAGWETQYF
TGTGCCAGCAGCTTAGATGCGGGGTGGGAGACCCAGTACTTC
>TRBV7-9|TRBD2|TRBJ2-7|-
CASSLVGLVSYEQYF
TGTGCCAGCAGCTTAGTCGGACTAGTCTCCTACGAGCAGTACTTC
>TRBV3-1/TRBV3-2|TRBD1|TRBJ2-1|-
CASSQDTGRGQRYNEQFF
TGTGCCAGCAGCCAAGATACGGGTCGGGGACAGCGATACAATGAGCAGTTCTTC
>TRBV28|TRBD2|TRBJ2-7|once
CASRRSAGLAVTEQYF
TGTGCCAGCAGACGATCCGCGGGACTAGCGGTGACGGAGCAGTACTTC
>TRBV7-2|-|TRBJ2-5|-
CASSLEERRTTQYF
TGTGCCAGCAGCTTAGAGGAGCGGAGAACGACCCAGTACTTC